The 8 T cell receptor beta chains below come from one sample, sequenced in a study of vaccination and CD4 T cells after COVID-19. Treatment meaning: roughly ten-day PBMC culture with coronavirus spike peptide pools or control peptides (ViraFEST assay). Sequenced with the Oncomine TCR Beta short-read assay was DNA taken from cultured CD4+ T cells. MiXCR, applied by TCRdb to the PCR reads, yields one record per CDR3 protein. The sample has 16,000 or so distinct CDR3 sequences; around 45% are singletons. Their antigen targets remain unknown. This specimen consisted of CD4+ T cells from blood, cultured in vitro, obtained after SARS-CoV-2 vaccination. The source is a human donor who had recovered from COVID-19.

This clonotype was seen more than once but under ten times. The chain recombines TRBV28 with TRBJ1-5, with TRBD1 as a possible D gene (5 bases). Germline-derived CDR1 and CDR2 are MDHEN and SYDVKM. Trimming shortened V by 4 bases and J by 4 bases, and 14 bases separated the two germline ends. This CDR3 spans 15 amino acids. The CDR3 region has the DNA TGTGCCAGCAGTTCCCAGGCGGGGGGGAATCAGCCCCAGCATTTT. As protein: CASSSQAGGNQPQHF.

The V and J genes are TRBV7-6 and TRBJ1-2; D gene uncertain. This CDR3 has 15 residues. From germline, CDR1 is SGHVS and CDR2 FNYEAQ. The V end lost 5 bases, the J end lost 7 bases, and 20 bases lay between the germline ends. CDR3 coding DNA: TGTGCCAGCAGCCTCACCCCCCCCGGGGAGGGTGGCTACACCTTC. Protein product: CASSLTPPGEGGYTF.

The chain links TRBV2 to TRBJ2-1; 15 positions match TRBD2. The ends lost 6 bases at V and 6 bases at J; junction bases unmatched: 3. Germline CDR1 SNHLY, CDR2 FYNNEI. CDR3 length: 15 amino acids. CDR3 DNA sequence: TGTGCCAGCAGATTGGGACTAGCGGGAGGCAATGAGCAGTTCTTC. Amino acid sequence: CASRLGLAGGNEQFF.

This clonotype was observed a handful of times. The chain joins TRBV20-1 to TRBJ2-7; perhaps TRBD1 as D (5 bases). Germline lookup yields CDR1 DFQATT and CDR2 SNEGSKA (reference sequence). CDR3 length: 14 residues. Trimming shortened V by 8 bases and J by 0 bases, and 17 bases separated the two germline ends. For the CDR3, the DNA is TGCAGTCCTTCGGACACTTCCCGCTCCTACGAGCAGTACTTC. It is translated as CSPSDTSRSYEQYF.

The rearrangement uses TRBV7-8 and TRBJ1-1; D ambiguous. The CDR3 runs 11 residues. CDR1 and CDR2 from the germline V gene are SGHVS and FQNEAQ. Trimming left V 7 bases short and J 2 bases short, with 5 bases between. The CDR3 coding sequence is TGTGCCAGCACGCTAAACACTGAAGCTTTCTTT. It is translated as CASTLNTEAFF.

The V gene is TRBV19, the J gene TRBJ1-5, with D tentatively TRBD1 (5 bases). Germline loops: CDR1 LNHDA, CDR2 SQIVND (reference sequence). V was shortened by 3 bases and J by 6 bases, with 12 bases between the two germline ends. The CDR3 loop spans 14 amino acids. CDR3 sequence (DNA): TGTGCCAGTAGTATGTTTTCAGGGAGTCAGCCCCAGCATTTT. Translation: CASSMFSGSQPQHF.

This clonotype was detected only a few times. This chain joins TRBV10-3 and TRBJ2-2; TRBD2 agrees at 7 bases. The CDR3 runs 14 residues. V dropped 7 bases and J dropped 1; count of bases not matched to a gene: 3. Germline V gives CDR1 ENHRY, CDR2 SYGVKD. The CDR3 region has the DNA TGTGCCATCAAGGGCGGGAGGAACACCGGGGAGCTGTTTTTT. Translating gives CAIKGGRNTGELFF.

By share of the sample, this clonotype is large. The V and J genes are TRBV7-9 and TRBJ1-1, with no clear D. This CDR3 contains 14 residues. The V end was cut by 2 bases, the J end by 1 base, with 8 bases between. CDR1 and CDR2 (germline): SEHNR, FQNEAQ (reference sequence). The CDR3 coding sequence is TGTGCCAGCAGCTTAAATTACGGGAACACTGAAGCTTTCTTT. This encodes CASSLNYGNTEAFF.